This T cell receptor beta chain derives from a study of blood T cells in healthy people across ages. Whole-study findings and limits: Diversity estimated from one million T cells was considered an underestimate.

Using a J-beta primer mix together with a sample-barcoded 5' primer, a second PCR was run for about 6 to 12 cycles. A template-switch adaptor containing 12 random nucleotides labeled each cDNA molecule. TCRdb re-called the 5' RACE reads through MiXCR, storing one row per CDR3 protein. Of 700,000 or so distinct CDR3 sequences in the sample, approximately 22% were seen once. Trimming cost V 3 bases and J 8 bases, with 14 bases left between them. The CDR3 contains 14 residues. This clonotype showed up many times. What it binds is not known. The clonotype was recovered from a man in his 70s in good health. This rearrangement joins TRBV12-3 or TRBV12-4 to TRBJ1-5, with D perhaps matching TRBD1 (6 bases). Sequencing used blood. The CDR3 sequence: CASSFEGGFKPQHF. For the CDR3, the DNA is TGTGCCAGCAGTTTCGAGGGGGGCTTTAAGCCCCAGCATTTT.